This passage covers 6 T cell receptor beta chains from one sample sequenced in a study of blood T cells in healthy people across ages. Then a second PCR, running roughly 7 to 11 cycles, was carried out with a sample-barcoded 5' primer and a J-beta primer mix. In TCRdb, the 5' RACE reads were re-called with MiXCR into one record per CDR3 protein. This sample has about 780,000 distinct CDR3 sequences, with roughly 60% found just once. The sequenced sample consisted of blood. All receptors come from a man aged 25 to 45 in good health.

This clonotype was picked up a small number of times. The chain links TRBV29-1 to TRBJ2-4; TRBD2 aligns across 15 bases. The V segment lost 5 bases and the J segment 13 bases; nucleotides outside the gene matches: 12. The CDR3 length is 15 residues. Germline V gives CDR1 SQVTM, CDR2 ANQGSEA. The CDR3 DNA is TGCAGCGTTCATTGGACTAGCGGGGGGGCTCGGGAGCAGTACTTC. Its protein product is CSVHWTSGGAREQYF.

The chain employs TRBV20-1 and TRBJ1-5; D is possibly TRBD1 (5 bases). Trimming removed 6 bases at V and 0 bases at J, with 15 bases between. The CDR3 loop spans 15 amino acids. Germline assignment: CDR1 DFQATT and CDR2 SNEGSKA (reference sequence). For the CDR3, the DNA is TGCAGTGCCAATGGGGGAGGTTATAGCAATCAGCCCCAGCATTTT. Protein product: CSANGGGYSNQPQHF.

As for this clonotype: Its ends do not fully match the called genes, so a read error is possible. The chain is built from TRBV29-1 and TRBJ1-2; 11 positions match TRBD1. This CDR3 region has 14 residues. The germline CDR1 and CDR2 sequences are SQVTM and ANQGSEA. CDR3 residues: CSVEGGQGVCGYTF. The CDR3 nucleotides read TGCAGCGTGGAAGGGGGACAGGGGGTCTGTGGCTACACCTTC.

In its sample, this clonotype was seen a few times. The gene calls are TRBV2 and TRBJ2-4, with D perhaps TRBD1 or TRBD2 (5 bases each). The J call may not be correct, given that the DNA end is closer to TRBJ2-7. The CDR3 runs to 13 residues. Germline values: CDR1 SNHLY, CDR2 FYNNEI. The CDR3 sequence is CASSVGRDGEQYF. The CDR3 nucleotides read TGTGCCAGCAGTGTGGGCAGGGACGGCGAGCAGTACTTC.

The CDR3 loop is CASSSDGPEETQYF. The DNA for the CDR3 is TGTGCCAGCAGTTCAGACGGCCCAGAAGAGACCCAGTACTTC. V usage is TRBV12-3 or TRBV12-4 and J usage is TRBJ2-5, with D hard to call. The germline V and J ends were trimmed by 4 bases and 3 bases, with 12 bases remaining between them. This CDR3 is 14 amino acids long.

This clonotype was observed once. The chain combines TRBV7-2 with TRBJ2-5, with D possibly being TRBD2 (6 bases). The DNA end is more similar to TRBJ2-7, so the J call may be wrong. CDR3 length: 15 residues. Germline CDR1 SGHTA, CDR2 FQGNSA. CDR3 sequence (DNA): TGTGCCAGCAGCCCCCGCCGGGGGAAGCACTACGAGCAGTACTTC. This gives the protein CASSPRRGKHYEQYF.